Below are 28 T cell receptor beta chains sequenced from a single sample in a study of blood T cell repertoires in COVID-19. Sequencing was performed with immunoSEQ multiplex PCR; in TCRdb, only in-frame clones are kept and a portion is missing. The sample shows about 200,000 clones, about 88% of them seen only once. The material sequenced was peripheral blood. Every receptor here comes from a woman aged 50 to 60 with COVID-19, enrolled during active disease.

The J gene is TRBJ2-2, the V gene TRBV5-8; D is possibly TRBD1 (5 bases). The V end was cut by 2 bases, the J end by 8 bases, with 10 bases between. This CDR3 contains 13 residues. The V gene's germline CDR1 is SGHTS and CDR2 YDEGEE. CDR3 sequence: CASSFRGGGELFF. The CDR3 bases are TGTGCCAGCAGCTTTAGGGGCGGTGGGGAGCTGTTTTTT.

This chain uses TRBV2 with TRBJ2-3; 8 bases are shared with TRBD1. Trimming removed 9 bases from V and 3 bases from J; junction bases left unmatched: 8. The CDR3 consists of 14 residues. Germline-derived CDR1 and CDR2 are SNHLY and FYNNEI. CDR3 region: CASPTGVNTDTQYF. CDR3 DNA sequence: TGTGCCAGTCCGACAGGGGTTAATACAGATACGCAGTATTTT.

The genes are TRBV28 and TRBJ1-5; D may be TRBD1 (5 bases). V was clipped by 5 bases and J by 1 base, with 12 bases between them. Germline V gene sequence: CDR1 MDHEN, CDR2 SYDVKM. The CDR3 sequence is 15 residues long. The CDR3 is CASSRAQGSNQPQHF. In DNA, the CDR3 is TGTGCCAGCAGTAGGGCTCAGGGAAGCAATCAGCCCCAGCATTTT.

Of note for this clone: This sample also contains other DNA sequences that code for the same CDR3. The chain combines TRBV27 with TRBJ1-2; unclear D gene. In germline, CDR1 is MNHEY, CDR2 SMNVEV (reference sequence). V was clipped by 2 bases and J by 5 bases, with 9 bases between them. CDR3 size: 13 residues. CDR3 in DNA: TGTGCCAGCAGTTTAAGAGGACTATATGGCTACACCTTC. Translated, it gives CASSLRGLYGYTF.

The chain uses TRBV6-2 or TRBV6-3 and TRBJ1-5; D remains ambiguous. Between the trimmed V and J ends, which lost 0 bases and 6 bases, there was a span of 9 bases. The CDR3 contains 14 residues. Germline values: CDR1 MNHEY, CDR2 SVGEGT. The CDR3 spells CASSYSSGGQPQHF. CDR3 coding DNA: TGTGCCAGCAGTTACTCGAGTGGTGGTCAGCCCCAGCATTTT.

As DNA, the CDR3 is TGTGCCAGCAGCATCTGGACAGACAATGAGCAGTTCTTC. Translating it yields CASSIWTDNEQFF. The rearrangement uses TRBV13 and TRBJ2-1; D perhaps matches TRBD1 (6 bases). CDR3 length: 13 residues. The germline gives CDR1 PRHDT, CDR2 FYEKMQ (reference sequence). Trimming removed 5 bases at V and 5 bases at J, with 10 bases between.

The rearrangement links TRBV3-1 (or the pseudogene TRBV3-2) to TRBJ2-5; TRBD2 matches at 8 bases. The junction had 11 bases not matched to a gene; V was cut back by 8 bases and J by 9 bases. The germline V gene has CDR1 LGHDT and CDR2 YNNKEL (reference sequence). This CDR3 has 13 residues. The CDR3 sequence is CASGGSGGAAQYF. The CDR3 DNA reads as TGTGCCAGCGGAGGGAGCGGGGGAGCTGCCCAGTACTTC.

In DNA, the CDR3 is TGTGCCAGCAGTGTGTCGGGTTCGGCTGGCTACACCTTC. Protein sequence: CASSVSGSAGYTF. This chain uses TRBV6-4 with TRBJ1-2; D call uncertain. Germline V gene sequence: CDR1 MRHNA, CDR2 SNTAGT. CDR3 size: 13 residues. V lost 4 bases and J 7 bases, leaving 13 bases between the germline ends.

The V gene is TRBV7-9, the J gene TRBJ1-1; possible D gene TRBD1, 6 bases. The germline CDR1 and CDR2 sequences are SEHNR and FQNEAQ (reference sequence). With 3 bases removed from V and 7 bases from J, the gap between germline ends came to 12 bases. The CDR3 is 13 residues long. CDR3 in amino acids: CASSFSQGGEAFF. The DNA of the CDR3 is TGTGCCAGCAGCTTTTCCCAAGGGGGTGAAGCTTTCTTT. Full variable domain (rest looked up from reference TRBV7-9 and TRBJ1-1): DTGVSQNPRHKITKRGQNVTFRCDPISEHNRLYWYRQTLGQGPEFLTYFQNEAQLEKSRLLSDRFSAERPKGSFSTLEIQRTEQGDSAMYLCASSFSQGGEAFFGQGTRLTVV.

The chain combines TRBV29-1 with TRBJ2-3, with 8 bases fitting TRBD2. The CDR3 totals 14 residues. J was trimmed by 6 bases and V by 7 bases; bases with no gene match: 12. Germline CDR1 SQVTM, CDR2 ANQGSEA. The CDR3 sequence is CSATGLVILDTQYF. The CDR3 DNA is TGCAGCGCTACGGGACTAGTTATTTTGGATACGCAGTATTTT.

The chain is built from TRBV21-1 and TRBJ1-2; the D call of TRBD1 is as the table states it, not checked on the DNA. TRBV21-1 corresponds to a pseudogene. The CDR3 extends over 17 amino acids. This CDR3 reads CASTPSFPGQGVDGYTF. The CDR3 DNA follows: TGTGCCAGCACCCCCTCTTTTCCGGGACAGGGCGTGGATGGCTACACCTTC.

This chain links TRBV5-1 with TRBJ2-3; TRBD2 agrees at 7 bases. Germline V CDR1 and CDR2: SGHRS, YFSETQ. V trimming: 4 bases; J trimming: 0 bases; junction bases outside the gene matches: 11. The CDR3 length is 17 residues. DNA for the CDR3: TGCGCCAGCAGCCACCAGGGAGGGACGGGGAGCACAGATACGCAGTATTTT. It codes for CASSHQGGTGSTDTQYF.

This clone was counted once. The genes are TRBV9 and TRBJ2-3; 15 nucleotides agree with TRBD2. Germline CDR1 reads SGDLS; CDR2 reads YYNGEE. Germline trimming cut 3 bases from V and 0 bases from J; bases unmatched to any gene: 8. This CDR3 comprises 19 residues. CDR3 sequence: CASSDGLAGGTHSTDTQYF. CDR3 in DNA: TGTGCCAGCAGCGACGGACTAGCGGGGGGGACCCATAGCACAGATACGCAGTATTTT.

This chain joins TRBV6-6 and TRBJ1-1; D unresolved. Per the germline V gene, CDR1 is MNHNY and CDR2 is SVGAGI (reference sequence). The CDR3 is made up of 12 amino acids. Trimming stripped 8 bases from V and 2 bases from J, with 9 bases between. For the CDR3, the DNA is TGTGCCAGCTCCCTCGTTAACACTGAAGCTTTCTTT. Translating gives CASSLVNTEAFF.

The J gene is TRBJ2-5, the V gene TRBV4-1, with D tentatively TRBD2 (6 bases). The V gene lost 3 bases and the J gene lost 3 bases, with 17 bases spanning the gap. Per the germline V gene, CDR1 is MGHRA and CDR2 is YSYEKL. There are 16 residues in the CDR3. CDR3 loop: CASSHVPAGPKETQYF. The CDR3 coding sequence is TGCGCCAGCAGCCATGTCCCGGCGGGACCAAAAGAGACCCAGTACTTC.

The chain has TRBV28 and TRBJ1-2, with 7 bases that match TRBD1. The CDR3 consists of 14 residues. Germline V lookup: CDR1 MDHEN, CDR2 SYDVKM. V lost 6 bases to trimming and J lost 8 bases; unmatched junction nucleotides: 12. The CDR3 here is CASSPPTGRWGYTF. The CDR3 region has the DNA TGTGCCAGCAGCCCCCCGACAGGGAGATGGGGCTACACCTTC.

This clone was recorded only once. This chain links TRBV7-2 with TRBJ2-7, with D tentatively TRBD1 (6 bases). CDR1 and CDR2 from the germline V gene are SGHTA and FQGNSA. With 2 bases removed from V and 0 bases from J, the gap between germline ends came to 11 bases. CDR3 length: 15 residues. CDR3: CASSLMDSYSYEQYF. The CDR3 nucleotides read TGTGCCAGCAGCTTAATGGACAGTTACTCCTACGAGCAGTACTTC. Full variable domain (rest looked up from reference TRBV7-2 and TRBJ2-7): GAGVSQSPSNKVTEKGKDVELRCDPISGHTALYWYRQSLGQGLEFLIYFQGNSAPDKSGLPSDRFSAERTGGSVSTLTIQRTQQEDSAVYLCASSLMDSYSYEQYFGPGTRLTVT.

As DNA, the CDR3 is TGTGCCTTGGCCTACGGGGGGACTGAAGCTTTCTTT. Its translation: CALAYGGTEAFF. V is TRBV30 and J is TRBJ1-1, with TRBD1 as a possible D gene (5 bases). Germline CDR1 and CDR2: GTSNPN and SVGIG (reference sequence). Trimming left V 7 bases short and J 5 bases short, with 14 bases between. The CDR3 has 12 amino acids. Full variable domain (remainder filled in from reference TRBV30 and TRBJ1-1): SQTIHQWPATLVQPVGSPLSLECTVEGTSNPNLYWYRQAAGRGLQLLFYSVGIGQISSEVPQNLSASRPQDRQFILSSKKLLLSDSGFYLCALAYGGTEAFFGQGTRLTVV.

This rearrangement joins TRBV9 to TRBJ2-7; possible D gene TRBD2, 6 bases. Germline CDR1 reads SGDLS; CDR2 reads YYNGEE. The CDR3 is made up of 15 amino acids. V dropped 4 bases and J dropped 0 bases, with 14 bases sitting between them. The CDR3: CASSPGPGSSYEQYF. As DNA, the CDR3 is TGTGCCAGCAGCCCAGGGCCCGGGAGCTCCTACGAGCAGTACTTC.

The J gene is TRBJ1-2, the V gene TRBV12-3 or TRBV12-4; the match to TRBD1 covers 9 bases. The CDR3 runs 13 residues. V gave up 5 bases and J gave up 7 bases; unmatched junction bases: 5. The CDR3 loop is CASSAGQGRGYTF. The CDR3 DNA is TGTGCCAGCAGTGCGGGACAGGGACGTGGCTACACCTTC.

The chain is built from TRBV13 and TRBJ2-6; the D is unclear. Per the germline V gene, CDR1 is PRHDT and CDR2 is FYEKMQ (reference sequence). The CDR3 runs to 15 residues. V lost 2 bases, J lost 2 bases, and 7 bases lay in between. CDR3 nucleotides: TGTGCCAGCAGCTTAAGGAGCGCTGGGGCCAACGTCCTGACTTTC. It specifies CASSLRSAGANVLTF.

The J gene is TRBJ2-7, the V gene TRBV11-2; 7 nucleotides line up with TRBD1. This CDR3 comprises 15 residues. Germline-derived CDR1 and CDR2 are SGHAT and FQNNGV. J gave up 0 bases and V 5 bases, and 7 bases lay outside the gene matches. The CDR3 protein is CASSAGQESSYEQYF. For the CDR3, the DNA is TGTGCCAGCAGCGCTGGACAGGAGAGCTCCTACGAGCAGTACTTC.

DNA of the CDR3: TGTGCCAGCAGCTCCGAGACAGGGGCCACTGAAGCTTTCTTT. Its translation is CASSSETGATEAFF. V usage is TRBV5-8 and J usage is TRBJ1-1; 8 positions agree with TRBD1. Germline V CDR1 and CDR2: SGHTS, YDEGEE. CDR3 length equals 14 residues. After removal of 3 bases from V and 4 bases from J, the junction contained 5 bases not matched to a gene. The variable domain in full, with the rest retrieved from reference TRBV5-8 and TRBJ1-1, is EAGVTQSPTHLIKTRGQQATLRCSPISGHTSVYWYQQALGLGLQFLLWYDEGEERNRGNFPPRFSGRQFPNYSSELNVNALELEDSALYLCASSSETGATEAFFGQGTRLTVV.

This chain connects TRBV30 to TRBJ1-2, with TRBD1 matching over 8 bases. Germline-derived CDR1 and CDR2 are GTSNPN and SVGIG (reference sequence). Trimming removed 3 bases from V and 8 bases from J; junction bases left unmatched: 11. This CDR3 is built from 14 residues. CDR3: CAWSADRDRWGYTF. The CDR3 coding sequence is TGTGCCTGGAGCGCGGACAGGGACAGGTGGGGCTACACCTTC. The variable domain in full, completed from reference TRBV30 and TRBJ1-2, reads SQTIHQWPATLVQPVGSPLSLECTVEGTSNPNLYWYRQAAGRGLQLLFYSVGIGQISSEVPQNLSASRPQDRQFILSSKKLLLSDSGFYLCAWSADRDRWGYTFGSGTRLTVV.

The chain couples TRBV6-5 to TRBJ1-3; D gene unclear. CDR1 and CDR2 (germline): MNHEY, SVGAGI. V lost 5 bases and J 0 bases, leaving 11 bases between the germline ends. This CDR3 contains 15 residues. The CDR3 DNA reads TGTGCCAGCAGTCCCCGGTGGAGCTCTGGAAACACCATATATTTT. Translating gives CASSPRWSSGNTIYF.

This clone was detected once. The chain combines TRBV5-1 with TRBJ1-4, with a possible D match to TRBD1 (5 bases). Trimming left V 2 bases short and J 8 bases short, with 19 bases between. CDR3 length equals 16 residues. Germline-derived CDR1 and CDR2 are SGHRS and YFSETQ. CDR3 sequence reads: CASSFGTPRAGEKLFF. CDR3 nucleotide sequence: TGCGCCAGCAGCTTCGGGACTCCAAGGGCGGGGGAAAAACTGTTTTTT.

The chain uses TRBV27 and TRBJ1-6, with D unclear. The germline gives CDR1 MNHEY, CDR2 SMNVEV (reference sequence). V lost 0 bases, J lost 8 bases, and 11 bases lay in between. The CDR3 consists of 15 residues. The DNA for the CDR3 is TGTGCCAGCAGTTTATCACGGGATCCATATTCACCCCTCCACTTT. It encodes CASSLSRDPYSPLHF.

V and J are TRBV6-5 and TRBJ1-4; TRBD1 matches at 9 bases. Trimming at V came to 7 bases and at J to 8 bases, leaving 8 bases not matched to a gene. CDR3 length: 14 amino acids. CDR1 is MNHEY and CDR2 is SVGAGI in the germline V gene. In DNA form, the CDR3 reads TGTGCCAGCATCCCGGGACAGGGAAGAGAAAAACTGTTTTTT. This encodes CASIPGQGREKLFF.